Sequencing of this T cell receptor (beta chain) was carried out in a study of T-cell memory formation after mild COVID-19. Study-level points and caveats: Contracting CD4+ clones sat mainly in CM and EM; CD8+ in EMRA.

V lost 3 bases and J lost 11, with 13 bases in between. Germline-derived CDR1 and CDR2 are SGDLS and YYNGEE. This CDR3 contains 12 residues. TCRdb passed the 5' RACE reads through MiXCR, listing each CDR3 protein once. The sample holds 180,000 or so distinct CDR3 sequences, around 10% seen once. In its sample, this clonotype was seen a few times. Its specificity is unknown. This sequence originates from a man aged 18 to 35 who had mild COVID-19 (a few samples of this study predate the infection). Cell type and time point are not known. The gene calls are TRBV9 and TRBJ2-3, with D uncertain. Input material: PBMCs or a T cell subset sorted from them (not recorded which). Here the CDR3 reads CASSGTRNWQYF. CDR3 nucleotide sequence: TGTGCCAGCAGCGGTACCCGGAACTGGCAGTATTTT.